This T cell receptor (beta chain) was recorded in a study of regulatory T cells in long-lasting Graves disease. Comment on this clonotype: Antigen: not known.

Documented time point: newly diagnosed GD, antithyroid drugs for less than 3 months. Preparation of the TCR library used RNA extracted from PBMCs. Study results and limitations: TCR diversity was lower in persistent than newly diagnosed Graves' disease. Few sampled subjects may have lowered accuracy.

To make TCR beta libraries, researchers used iRepertoire HTBI primers and Arm-PCR of CDR3 regions. Via MiXCR, TCRdb re-called the multiplex PCR reads, giving one row per CDR3 protein. The sample has approximately 300,000 distinct CDR3 sequences; 15% to 20% are singletons. After removal of 3 bases from V and 5 bases from J, the junction contained 7 bases not matched to a gene. Looked up from germline, CDR1 is DFQATT and CDR2 is SNEGSKA (reference sequence). CDR3 size: 14 residues. The sequence was obtained from a female donor with Graves disease. The sample was peripheral blood mononuclear cells (PBMCs), taken at new diagnosis, from a patient treated with antithyroid drugs. The chain combines TRBV20-1 with TRBJ2-5; TRBD2 aligns across 9 bases. CDR3 bases: TGCAGTGCTAGTCCAGCGGGAGGTAGGGAGACCCAGTACTTC. This gives the protein CSASPAGGRETQYF.